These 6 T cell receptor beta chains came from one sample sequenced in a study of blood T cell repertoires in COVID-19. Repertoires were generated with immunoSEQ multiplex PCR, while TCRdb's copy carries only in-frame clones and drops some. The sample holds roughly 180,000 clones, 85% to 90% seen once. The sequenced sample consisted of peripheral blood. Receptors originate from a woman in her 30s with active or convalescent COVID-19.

The CDR3 nucleotides are TGTGCCAGCAGTGATAGAGGCAGGGCCTCCTACGAGCAGTACTTC. Its translation: CASSDRGRASYEQYF. The rearrangement links TRBV6-1 to TRBJ2-7, with a possible D match to TRBD1 (5 bases). Germline V gene lookup returns CDR1 MNHNS and CDR2 SASEGT. This CDR3 region has 15 residues. The ends were cut back, 3 bases at V and 0 bases at J, with 12 bases in the middle.

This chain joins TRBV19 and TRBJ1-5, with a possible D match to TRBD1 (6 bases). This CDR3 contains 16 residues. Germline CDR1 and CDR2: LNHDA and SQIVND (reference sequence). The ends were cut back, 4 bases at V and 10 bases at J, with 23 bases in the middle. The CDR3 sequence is CASSTKKKQGFFPQHF. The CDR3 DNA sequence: TGTGCCAGTAGTACCAAAAAAAAACAGGGTTTCTTTCCCCAGCATTTT.

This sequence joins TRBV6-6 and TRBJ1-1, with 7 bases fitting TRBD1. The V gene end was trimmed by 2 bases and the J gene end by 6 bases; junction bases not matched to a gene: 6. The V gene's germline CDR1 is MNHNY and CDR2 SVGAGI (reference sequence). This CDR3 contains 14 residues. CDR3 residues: CASSYLDRAAEAFF. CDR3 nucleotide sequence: TGTGCCAGCAGTTACCTCGACAGGGCCGCTGAAGCTTTCTTT.

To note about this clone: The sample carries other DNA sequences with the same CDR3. The CDR3 loop is CASSQAGKETQYF. The CDR3 DNA reads as TGTGCCAGCAGCCAAGCAGGCAAAGAGACCCAGTACTTC. The rearrangement joins TRBV3-1 (or the pseudogene TRBV3-2) to TRBJ2-5; D uncertain. Per the germline V gene, CDR1 is LGHDT and CDR2 is YNNKEL (reference sequence). The V and J ends lost 1 base and 3 bases respectively, with 6 bases between them. This CDR3 comprises 13 residues.

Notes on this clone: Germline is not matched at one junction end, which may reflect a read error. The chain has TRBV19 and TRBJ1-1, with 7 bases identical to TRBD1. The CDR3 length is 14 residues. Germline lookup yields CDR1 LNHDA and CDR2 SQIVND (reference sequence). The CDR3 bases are TGTGCCAGTAGGCCCGGCAGGGGGACCACTGAAACTTTCTTT. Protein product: CASRPGRGTTETFF.

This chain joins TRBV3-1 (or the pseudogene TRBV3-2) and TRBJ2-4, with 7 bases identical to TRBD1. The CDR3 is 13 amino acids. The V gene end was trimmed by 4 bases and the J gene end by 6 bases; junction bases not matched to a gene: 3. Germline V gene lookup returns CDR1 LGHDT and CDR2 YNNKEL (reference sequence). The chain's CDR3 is CASSLGQRNIQYF. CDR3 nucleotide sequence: TGTGCCAGCAGCCTGGGACAGAGAAACATTCAGTACTTC.